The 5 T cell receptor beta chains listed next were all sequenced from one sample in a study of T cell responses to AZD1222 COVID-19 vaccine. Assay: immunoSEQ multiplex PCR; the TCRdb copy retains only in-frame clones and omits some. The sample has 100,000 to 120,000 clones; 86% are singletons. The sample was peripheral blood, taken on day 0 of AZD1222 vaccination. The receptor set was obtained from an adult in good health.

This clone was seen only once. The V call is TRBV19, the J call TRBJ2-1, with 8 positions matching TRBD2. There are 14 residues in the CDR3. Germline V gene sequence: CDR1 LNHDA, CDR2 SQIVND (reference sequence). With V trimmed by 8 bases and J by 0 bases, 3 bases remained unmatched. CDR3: CASGSGNSYNEQFF. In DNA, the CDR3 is TGTGCCAGTGGTAGCGGGAACTCCTACAATGAGCAGTTCTTC.

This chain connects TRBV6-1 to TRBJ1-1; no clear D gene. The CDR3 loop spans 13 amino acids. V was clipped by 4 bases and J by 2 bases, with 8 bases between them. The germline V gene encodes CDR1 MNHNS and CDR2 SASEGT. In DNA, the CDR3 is TGTGCCAGCAGTGCAGCGGCTAACACTGAAGCTTTCTTT. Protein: CASSAAANTEAFF.

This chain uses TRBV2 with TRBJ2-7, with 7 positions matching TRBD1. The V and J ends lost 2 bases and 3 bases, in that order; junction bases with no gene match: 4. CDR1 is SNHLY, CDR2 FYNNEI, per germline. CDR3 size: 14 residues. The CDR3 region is CASSEMGTDYEQYF. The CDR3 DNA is TGTGCCAGCAGTGAAATGGGGACAGACTACGAGCAGTACTTC.

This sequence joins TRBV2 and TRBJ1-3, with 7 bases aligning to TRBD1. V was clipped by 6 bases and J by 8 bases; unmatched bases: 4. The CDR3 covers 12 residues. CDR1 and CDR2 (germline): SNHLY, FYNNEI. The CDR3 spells CASSARGDTIYF. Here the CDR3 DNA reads TGTGCCAGCAGCGCCAGGGGGGACACCATATATTTT.

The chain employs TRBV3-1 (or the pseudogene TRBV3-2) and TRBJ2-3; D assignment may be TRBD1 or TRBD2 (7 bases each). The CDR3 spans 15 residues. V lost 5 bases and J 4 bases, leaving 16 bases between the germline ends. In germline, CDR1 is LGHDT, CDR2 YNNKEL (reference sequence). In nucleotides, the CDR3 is TGTGCCAGCAGCTCCAGGGGGGGGGAATCAGATACGCAGTATTTT. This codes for CASSSRGGESDTQYF.